This entry is about one T cell receptor beta chain. Its antigen remains unknown. This sample stems from a study of Tregs in tolerant kidney transplant recipients. Regarding the study as a whole: Biological reproducibility was not directly addressed, but technical replication error appeared minimal. The small number of patients limits these findings pending further validation. Activated donor B cell expansion appeared to reveal the most relevant donor-specific TCRbeta repertoire.

Germline CDR1 reads SGHAT; CDR2 reads FQNNGV. The length of the CDR3 is 13 residues. Between the trimmed V and J ends, which lost 5 bases and 5 bases, there was a span of 13 bases. Here immunoSEQ multiplex PCR was the method, and the copy in TCRdb shows in-frame clones only, minus some. The table lists tens of thousands of clones, roughly nine tenths of them singletons. Unstimulated regulatory T cells (CD4+CD25+CD127-), CD4+CD25- non-regulatory cells, CD4 and CD8 cells were FACS-sorted from thawed PBMCs. The starting material was CD4+ T cells from blood, obtained before the transplant. The TCR sequence derives from a human donor who received a combined kidney and bone marrow transplant. The rearrangement uses TRBV11-2 and TRBJ2-7, with D maybe TRBD2 (5 bases). CDR3 sequence reads: CASSLGVFHEQYF. CDR3 nucleotides: TGTGCCAGCAGCCTCGGGGTTTTCCACGAGCAGTACTTC.